This is a list of T cell receptor beta chains from one sample in a study of radiation and T cells in renal cell carcinoma. Profiled with immunoSEQ multiplex PCR; TCRdb holds only in-frame clones, not every one. Here the sample spans tens of thousands of clones, roughly 72% being singletons. The starting material was blood, obtained from a patient whose treatment included radiotherapy and nephrectomy. These TCRs come from a man between 60 and 75 years old with renal cell carcinoma. The CDR3 runs from the conserved cysteine through the conserved F or W. A D gene is named only where the DNA matches it firmly. Size is stated for part of the rows, as once, few or many counts, or as a class when the clone is expanded.

d_call clone_size j_call cdr3_length v_call cdr3_aa cdr3_nt
TRBD1 NA TRBJ2-5 14 TRBV27 CASRTGTGQETQYF TGTGCCAGCAGAACCGGGACAGGGCAAGAGACCCAGTACTTC
NA NA TRBJ1-2 15 TRBV6-5 CASTPTGAGDYGYTF TGTGCCAGCACCCCTACTGGGGCAGGCGACTATGGCTACACCTTC
TRBD2 few TRBJ2-1 15 TRBV25-1 CASSEGGGPVNEQFF TGTGCCAGCAGTGAGGGGGGAGGGCCCGTGAATGAGCAGTTCTTC
TRBD2 NA TRBJ2-5 13 TRBV30 CAWNGRAGETQYF TGTGCCTGGAACGGGAGGGCCGGGGAGACCCAGTACTTC
TRBD1 NA TRBJ2-7 11 TRBV20-1 CSAGDSYEQYF TGCAGTGCTGGGGACAGCTACGAGCAGTACTTC
NA NA TRBJ1-1 16 TRBV19 CASRTPGEPGNTEAFF TGTGCCAGTAGGACGCCCGGCGAGCCGGGCAACACTGAAGCTTTCTTT
NA NA TRBJ2-2 11 TRBV29-1 CSVADTGELFF TGCAGCGTGGCCGACACCGGGGAGCTGTTTTTT
TRBD2 NA TRBJ2-3 15 TRBV19 CASIPSGRVTDTQYF TGTGCCAGTATCCCTAGCGGGAGGGTCACAGATACGCAGTATTTT
TRBD1 NA TRBJ1-2 18 TRBV19 CASSRTTGQGTFGYGYTF TGTGCCAGTAGTAGGACAACGGGACAGGGGACCTTTGGCTATGGCTACACCTTC
NA NA TRBJ1-1 13 TRBV7-9 CASSPNRATEAFF TGTGCCAGCAGCCCGAACAGGGCCACTGAAGCTTTCTTT
NA NA TRBJ1-2 13 TRBV11-2 CASSLGNRGGYTF TGTGCCAGCAGCTTAGGCAACAGAGGGGGCTACACCTTC
TRBD1 NA TRBJ2-3 14 TRBV25-1 CASSLTGVFVTQYF TGTGCCAGCAGTCTTACAGGGGTTTTTGTTACGCAGTATTTT
TRBD1 NA TRBJ1-2 15 TRBV27 CASSHRTGGMEGYTF TGTGCCAGCAGTCACAGGACAGGGGGAATGGAGGGCTACACCTTC
TRBD2 NA TRBJ2-5 16 TRBV14 CASSPRLAGVQETQYF TGTGCCAGCAGCCCCCGACTAGCGGGGGTCCAAGAGACCCAGTACTTC
TRBD2 NA TRBJ2-3 16 TRBV5-1 CASSLNPAGATDTQYF TGCGCCAGCAGCTTGAATCCAGCGGGAGCCACAGATACGCAGTATTTT
TRBD1 NA TRBJ1-1 16 TRBV7-9 CASSFPGQGYSTEAFF TGTGCCAGCAGCTTCCCGGGACAGGGGTATAGCACTGAAGCTTTCTTT
NA NA TRBJ1-4 13 TRBV10-3 CAIRGESAEKLFF TGTGCCATCAGGGGGGAGTCGGCTGAAAAACTGTTTTTT
TRBD2 once TRBJ2-5 19 TRBV7-2 CASSMRWTSGRSGQETQYF TGTGCCAGCAGCATGAGGTGGACTAGCGGGAGAAGCGGCCAAGAGACCCAGTACTTC
TRBD1 NA TRBJ1-2 15 TRBV9 CASSRGDLPGGGYTF TGTGCCAGCAGCCGAGGGGACCTACCAGGGGGTGGCTACACCTTC
NA NA TRBJ2-5 13 TRBV15 CATSREKKETQYF TGTGCCACCAGCAGAGAAAAGAAAGAGACCCAGTACTTC
NA NA TRBJ2-5 19 TRBV10-1 CANPDLVGGLHLFQETQYF TGCGCCAACCCCGACTTGGTAGGAGGGTTGCATCTATTTCAAGAGACCCAGTACTTC
NA NA TRBJ2-3 12 TRBV30 CAGTRRGDTQYF TGTGCCGGTACCCGTCGGGGAGATACGCAGTATTTT
TRBD2 few TRBJ2-1 18 TRBV29-1 CSVVLSLAGGSSYNEQFF TGCAGCGTTGTTTTAAGTCTAGCGGGGGGGAGCTCCTACAATGAGCAGTTCTTC
TRBD1 NA TRBJ1-2 15 TRBV11-2 CASSLEGQLNYGYTF TGTGCCAGCAGCTTAGAGGGACAGCTCAACTATGGCTACACCTTC
TRBD2 NA TRBJ2-1 15 TRBV6-5 CASRSSGGGYNEQFF TGTGCCAGCAGGTCTAGCGGGGGGGGGTACAATGAGCAGTTCTTC
NA NA TRBJ1-6 14 TRBV30 CAWSPGRENSPLHF TGTGCCTGGAGTCCCGGAAGGGAGAATTCACCCCTCCACTTT
NA NA TRBJ1-2 12 TRBV11-3 CASSPGVGGYTF TGTGCCAGCAGCCCGGGGGTGGGTGGCTACACCTTC
TRBD2 NA TRBJ2-1 17 TRBV30 CAWSGGATGLAGNEQFF TGTGCCTGGAGTGGGGGTGCTACCGGACTAGCGGGCAATGAGCAGTTCTTC
NA NA TRBJ2-1 15 TRBV11-2 CASSLEGRVYNEQFF TGTGCCAGCAGCTTAGAGGGTCGGGTGTACAATGAGCAGTTCTTC
TRBD2 NA TRBJ2-1 17 TRBV4-1 CASSQTPGLAGGNEQFF TGCGCCAGCAGCCAAACCCCCGGACTAGCGGGGGGCAATGAGCAGTTCTTC
NA NA TRBJ1-3 15 TRBV7-6 CASSPNEGGRNTIYF TGTGCCAGCAGCCCCAATGAGGGGGGTCGAAACACCATATATTTT
NA NA TRBJ2-1 12 TRBV6-5 CASSTESGEQFF TGTGCCAGCAGTACCGAATCGGGTGAGCAGTTCTTC
NA NA TRBJ1-2 14 TRBV30 CAWQADNRDYGYTF TGTGCCTGGCAGGCTGATAACAGGGACTATGGCTACACCTTC
NA NA TRBJ1-2 17 TRBV7-9 CASSLPVKQGRGYGYTF TGTGCCAGCAGCTTACCTGTTAAGCAGGGCCGGGGCTATGGCTACACCTTC
NA NA TRBJ1-1 16 TRBV12-5 CASGLLPTGLNTEAFF TGTGCTAGTGGTTTGCTCCCGACAGGCCTGAACACTGAAGCTTTCTTT
NA NA TRBJ2-1 12 TRBV7-8 CASSTDFNEQFF TGTGCCAGCAGCACGGACTTCAATGAGCAGTTCTTC
TRBD1 once TRBJ2-7 14 TRBV7-2 CASSAGQGFYEQYF TGTGCCAGCAGCGCAGGACAGGGATTCTACGAGCAGTACTTC
NA NA TRBJ2-2 14 TRBV2 CALTNGAGTGELFF TGTGCCCTGACAAACGGGGCGGGCACCGGGGAGCTGTTTTTT
NA NA TRBJ2-7 13 TRBV11-2 CASSLSDSYEQYF TGTGCCAGCAGCCTTAGCGACAGCTACGAGCAGTACTTC
NA NA TRBJ2-1 18 TRBV27 CASSHDTLRRLSYNEQFF TGTGCCAGCAGTCATGACACCCTCAGGAGGCTCTCCTACAATGAGCAGTTCTTC
TRBD2 NA TRBJ2-1 15 TRBV11-3 CASSSGTSGINEQFF TGTGCCAGCAGCTCCGGGACTAGCGGGATCAATGAGCAGTTCTTC
NA NA TRBJ2-3 16 TRBV19 CASSIGEGTSTDTQYF TGTGCCAGTAGTATAGGAGAGGGGACTAGCACAGATACGCAGTATTTT